A selection of T cell receptor beta chains follows, all from one sample in a study of long-term antiretroviral therapy in people with HIV. Data came from immunoSEQ multiplex PCR; TCRdb stores just in-frame clones and leaves some out. The sample consists of some 22,000 clones, roughly four fifths of them appearing once. Material: unsorted PBMCs, obtained 0.4 years after starting antiretroviral therapy. The receptors shown here come from a man aged 50-59 years with HIV. CDR3s include the opening cysteine and the closing phenylalanine or tryptophan. The D gene is left open where the match is weak. Size tells how often a clone was seen (once, few, many) or the class of an expanded clone, and some rows leave it out.

j_call clone_size cdr3_length v_call d_call cdr3_nt cdr3_aa
TRBJ2-3 . 14 TRBV6-6 . TGTGCCAGCAGTTACGCTATGCTGGCAGATACGCAGTATTTT CASSYAMLADTQYF
TRBJ2-5 . 16 TRBV19 TRBD1 TGTGCCAGTAGTGCCAAATCGGGACAGGGACAAGAGACCCAGTACTTC CASSAKSGQGQETQYF
TRBJ1-6 . 16 TRBV9 . TGTGCCAGCAGCGCCGGGGAGGGTTCTTGGGTGTCACCCCTCCACTTT CASSAGEGSWVSPLHF
TRBJ1-5 . 15 TRBV27 TRBD1 TGTGCCAGCAGCCTCGGGACAGGGGCCAATCAGCCCCAGCATTTT CASSLGTGANQPQHF
TRBJ1-5 . 14 TRBV9 . TGTGCCAGCAGCCCCTCCAGGGAAAATCAGCCCCAGCATTTT CASSPSRENQPQHF
TRBJ1-5 . 15 TRBV19 . TGTGCCAGTAGTCCCGACCTCGATAGCAATCAGCCCCAGCATTTT CASSPDLDSNQPQHF
TRBJ1-1 . 13 TRBV19 . TGTGCCAGTAGTTCTCCGGGAGGCACTGAAGCTTTCTTT CASSSPGGTEAFF
TRBJ1-1 . 14 TRBV13 . TGTGCCAGCAGACCTAATACAGAGAACACTGAAGCTTTCTTT CASRPNTENTEAFF
TRBJ2-3 . 11 TRBV7-9 . TGTGCCAGCAGCTTGACAGATACGCAGTATTTT CASSLTDTQYF
TRBJ2-2 . 16 TRBV11-3 TRBD2 TGTGCCAGCAGCTTAGGGACTAGCGGTGACACCGGGGAGCTGTTTTTT CASSLGTSGDTGELFF
TRBJ2-7 . 13 TRBV19 . TGTGCCAGTAGTATGGCGGCCGGGTACGAGCAGTACTTC CASSMAAGYEQYF
TRBJ2-3 once 13 TRBV6-6 . TGTGCCAGCGAGCAGGATCTCACAGATACGCAGTATTTT CASEQDLTDTQYF
TRBJ2-5 . 17 TRBV4-1 . TGCGCCAGCAGCCAAGACCAAGTACAAGGGGGGCGGAAGACCCAGTACTTC CASSQDQVQGGRKTQYF
TRBJ1-2 once 15 TRBV4-1 . TGCGCCAGCAGCCAAGATCGGGGGGGACGGGATGGCTACACCTTC CASSQDRGGRDGYTF
TRBJ1-1 . 13 TRBV7-6 . TGTGCCAGCAGCCGACAGGCCAACACTGAAGCTTTCTTT CASSRQANTEAFF
TRBJ2-3 . 14 TRBV28 TRBD2 TGTGCCAGCACCCTGGAGGCGGGGGTGGATACGCAGTATTTT CASTLEAGVDTQYF
TRBJ2-7 . 15 TRBV2 TRBD1 TGTGCCAGCAGTGCTTGGGACAGGGCTTCCTACGAGCAGTACTTC CASSAWDRASYEQYF
TRBJ1-6 . 14 TRBV7-8 . TGTGCCAGCACGAGGGGCAGCGATAATTCACCCCTCCACTTT CASTRGSDNSPLHF
TRBJ1-2 few 10 TRBV30 . TGTGCCTGGAAGGGCTATGGCTACACCTTC CAWKGYGYTF
TRBJ1-1 once 11 TRBV2 . TGTGCCAGCACCTTAAAAACTGAAGCTTTCTTT CASTLKTEAFF
TRBJ1-6 . 13 TRBV30 . TGTGCCTGGAGTGTCGGACCCGACGTCACCCTCCACTTT CAWSVGPDVTLHF
TRBJ2-6 . 14 TRBV18 . TGTGCCAGCTCACCCGGAGCTGGGGCCAACGTCCTGACTTTC CASSPGAGANVLTF
TRBJ1-2 . 11 TRBV10-3 . TGTGCCATCAGCCCAGGGTACGGCTACACCTTC CAISPGYGYTF
TRBJ2-7 . 15 TRBV7-2 TRBD2 TGTGCCAGCAGCTTAGGGACTAGCGGGGGGTACGAGCAGTACTTC CASSLGTSGGYEQYF
TRBJ1-5 . 13 TRBV2 . TGTGCCAGCAGTGAATTAGGTAATCAGCCCCAGCATTTT CASSELGNQPQHF
TRBJ1-2 few 14 TRBV5-1 TRBD1 TGCGCCAGCAGCCCGACAGGGGTATTCGGTGGCTACACCTTC CASSPTGVFGGYTF
TRBJ1-1 . 16 TRBV6-5 . TGTGCCAGCAGTTACGGCCGGGGACCATTGAACACTGAAGCTTTCTTT CASSYGRGPLNTEAFF
TRBJ1-2 few 13 TRBV2 . TGTGCCAGCAGTTTCGACAAGAACTATGGCTACACCTTC CASSFDKNYGYTF
TRBJ2-2 . 14 TRBV29-1 . TGCAGCGTTTCCTTTACCGTGAACACCGGGGAGCTGTTTTTT CSVSFTVNTGELFF
TRBJ2-5 . 15 TRBV7-6 . TGTGCCAGCAGCACATCTCGAGCGCCCCAAGGGACCCAGTACTTC CASSTSRAPQGTQYF
TRBJ2-3 . 17 TRBV4-3 . TGCGCCAGCAGCCAAGATTGGGGAGGGGGGCCGGCAGATACGCAGTATTTT CASSQDWGGGPADTQYF
TRBJ2-7 . 11 TRBV30 . TGTGCCTGGAGTGTTAGCTACGAGCAGTACTTC CAWSVSYEQYF
TRBJ2-5 . 14 TRBV6-5 . TGTGCCAGCAGTTCCCCGGTGGACCAAGAGACCCAGTACTTC CASSSPVDQETQYF
TRBJ2-7 . 15 TRBV7-8 TRBD1 TGTGCCAGCAGCCGTATACGGGACAGAACCTACGAGCAGTACTTC CASSRIRDRTYEQYF
TRBJ1-6 . 19 TRBV9 . TGTGCCAGCAGCTTCACGCAAGGACAGACGAGCTCCTATAATTCACCCCTCCACTTT CASSFTQGQTSSYNSPLHF
TRBJ1-1 . 13 TRBV18 . TGTGCCAGCTCACAGAACAAGAACACTGAAGCTTTCTTT CASSQNKNTEAFF
TRBJ2-5 . 16 TRBV7-7 TRBD1 TGTGCTAGCAGCTCGGGTTCACAGGGGGCGCTTGAGACCCAGTACTTC CASSSGSQGALETQYF
TRBJ2-7 . 17 TRBV7-9 . TGTGCCAGCAGCTTAGTTGAAGGGCAGGGGAAAACCTACGAGCAGTACTTC CASSLVEGQGKTYEQYF
TRBJ2-2 . 12 TRBV6-5 . TGTGCCAGCAGTTCATCCACCGGGGAGCTGTTTTTT CASSSSTGELFF
TRBJ1-2 . 15 TRBV5-1 TRBD1 TGCGCCAGCAGCTTGGGGCCCCAGGGGGAGAGTGGCTACACCTTC CASSLGPQGESGYTF
TRBJ2-7 few 12 TRBV5-5 . TGTGCCAGCAGCTTGACCACAGGCGAGCAGTACTTC CASSLTTGEQYF
TRBJ2-1 . 17 TRBV4-1 . TGCGCCAGCAGCCAAGATGGGAAGGGGCAGCCTTGGGATGAGCAGTTCTTC CASSQDGKGQPWDEQFF
TRBJ1-1 . 12 TRBV7-9 . TGTGCCAGCGAGTGGGGAGGCACTGAAGCTTTCTTT CASEWGGTEAFF
TRBJ1-4 once 14 TRBV19 TRBD1 TGTGCCAGCAGGGACAGATCAAGTAATGAAAAACTGTTTTTT CASRDRSSNEKLFF
TRBJ2-7 . 16 TRBV10-3 . TGTGCCATCAGTGAGAAGGCGGGCGGGCCTCCCTACGAGCAGTACTTC CAISEKAGGPPYEQYF
TRBJ1-1 . 13 TRBV28 . TGTGCCAGCAGTCTGGGACGGCGTACTGAAGCTTTCTTT CASSLGRRTEAFF
TRBJ1-1 . 15 TRBV7-2 . TGTGCCAGCAGCTTATTAGCGGGACAGAACACTGAAGCTTTCTTT CASSLLAGQNTEAFF
TRBJ1-6 . 15 TRBV7-9 TRBD1 TGTGCCAGCAGCCCCGGGGACAGGGTAGGGTCACCCCTCCACTTT CASSPGDRVGSPLHF
TRBJ2-3 . 16 TRBV5-4 TRBD1 TGTGCCAGCAGCCCTGGGTCAGGGGGCGATGGAGATACGCAGTATTTT CASSPGSGGDGDTQYF
TRBJ1-1 . 16 TRBV9 . TGTGCCAGCAGCGTAGTCGGGGGGCGCGGGCTCTCAGAAGCTTTCTTT CASSVVGGRGLSEAFF
TRBJ1-2 . 14 TRBV7-9 . TGTGCCTCTAGGGGAGGGCTTGGTAACTATGGCTACACCTTC CASRGGLGNYGYTF
TRBJ2-1 . 15 TRBV10-1 . TGCGCCAGCAGCCGGGCGCGGGGCCTATACAATGAGCAGTTCTTC CASSRARGLYNEQFF
TRBJ2-2 . 15 TRBV7-2 . TGTGCCAGCAGCTTAGATTTCCAACCATCCGGGGAGCTGTTTTTT CASSLDFQPSGELFF
TRBJ2-1 . 17 TRBV5-1 . TGCGCCAGCAGCTTCTCTTTGACTAGGACAGCCTACAATGAGCAGTTCTTC CASSFSLTRTAYNEQFF
TRBJ2-5 . 14 TRBV6-6 . TGTGCCAGCACCGAGGCCCAGGCACAAGAAGACCAGTACTTC CASTEAQAQEDQYF